A selection of T cell receptor beta chains follows, all from one sample in a study of T cell changes during pregnancy in multiple sclerosis. Produced via immunoSEQ multiplex PCR; TCRdb's table is partial and in-frame only. The sample lists about 100,000 clones, approximately 92% seen once, with 1.9% in the top ten. Sequencing used peripheral blood, obtained after pregnancy. The receptors originated from a female donor with multiple sclerosis, enrolled in a pregnancy study. CDR3s include the opening cysteine and the closing phenylalanine or tryptophan. Clone sizes are given selectively: once, few, many, or a class where the clone is expanded.

V gene	J gene	clone size	CDR3 protein
TRBV6-6	TRBJ1-2	-	CASRKTGGHGYTF
TRBV19	TRBJ2-5	-	CASSSPTGAQETQYF
TRBV9	TRBJ1-2	-	CASSTREQGAVGYTF
TRBV7-8	TRBJ1-1	once	CASSSRTGYQEDTEAFF
TRBV7-9	TRBJ2-3	-	CASSLASGTDTQYF
TRBV7-9	TRBJ1-2	-	CASSHQGVEGYTF
TRBV4-1	TRBJ2-7	-	CASSPQRGQRAVYEQYF
TRBV28	TRBJ1-5	-	CASTSFDRVGQPQHF
TRBV14	TRBJ2-1	-	CASSQDWKRYSYNEQFF
TRBV19	TRBJ2-7	-	CASSLREGAGSYEQYF
TRBV30	TRBJ1-4	-	CAWSTNSGEYNEKLFF
TRBV19	TRBJ1-5	once	CASSIRDTNQPQHF
TRBV7-3	TRBJ2-1	-	CASSPGQGYNEQFF
TRBV7-2	TRBJ1-4	-	CASSSGQGRNEKLFF